Following are 31 T cell receptor beta chains from one sample sequenced in a study of human T cells and chemical hapten exposure. TCRdb recomputed calls from the RACE reads with MiXCR, one row per CDR3 protein. The sample includes around 130,000 distinct CDR3 sequences, roughly 10% of them seen just once. Noted time point: patch test 2, 6 weeks after DPC sensitization. Treatment given: therapeutic diphenylcyclopropenone sensitization with weekly scalp DPC. The sequencing here drew on whole blood, taken in connection with sensitization to the hapten diphenylcyclopropenone (DPC). The receptors were gathered from a woman in her fifties or sixties with alopecia areata. Some clones in this sample may be carry-over from other donors' samples.

This clonotype came up a few times. V usage is TRBV4-3 and J usage is TRBJ1-5; possibly TRBD1 for D (6 bases). CDR1 is LGHNA, CDR2 YSLEER, per germline. Trimming removed 1 base at V and 4 bases at J, with 14 bases between. This CDR3 contains 16 residues. The CDR3 loop reads CASSQGAGAANQPQHF. The CDR3 DNA reads TGCGCCAGCAGCCAAGGTGCAGGGGCGGCTAATCAGCCCCAGCATTTT.

This clonotype has a handful of counts. The chain joins TRBV27 to TRBJ2-7; the match to TRBD2 covers 9 bases. V was pared by 5 bases and J by 1 base, with 3 bases of the junction left unmatched. Looked up from germline, CDR1 is MNHEY and CDR2 is SMNVEV (reference sequence). The CDR3 extends over 14 amino acids. The CDR3 region has the DNA TGTGCCAGCAGTCGGCGGGAGGGATCCTACGAGCAGTACTTC. It translates to CASSRREGSYEQYF.

A few counts support this clonotype. CDR3 in DNA: TGCAGTGCCCCCTTGGACTATGGCTACACCTTC. Amino acids: CSAPLDYGYTF. This sequence joins TRBV20-1 and TRBJ1-2; D is unclear. The CDR3 is made up of 11 amino acids. Trimming took off 6 bases at V and 3 bases at J, with 8 bases between the two ends. Germline assignment: CDR1 DFQATT and CDR2 SNEGSKA (reference sequence).

This clonotype has more than one count but fewer than ten. This chain connects TRBV18 to TRBJ1-1; 7 nucleotides line up with TRBD1. The CDR3 has 15 amino acids. Per the germline V gene, CDR1 is KGHSH and CDR2 is LQKENI. V trimming: 6 bases; J trimming: 5 bases; junction bases outside the gene matches: 12. The CDR3 loop is CASSQTGAERTEAFF. The DNA of the CDR3 is TGTGCCAGCTCTCAAACAGGGGCTGAACGGACTGAAGCTTTCTTT.

The V gene is TRBV2, the J gene TRBJ2-7, with D unresolved. Trimming removed 6 bases from V and 4 bases from J, with 10 bases in between. The CDR3 totals 12 residues. The germline V gene encodes CDR1 SNHLY and CDR2 FYNNEI. The CDR3 protein is CASRSDSYEQYF. Written as DNA, the CDR3 is TGTGCCAGCAGGTCCGACTCATACGAGCAGTACTTC.

V is TRBV7-2 and J is TRBJ2-2; perhaps TRBD2 as D (5 bases). The CDR3 extends over 14 amino acids. V was shortened by 5 bases and J by 7 bases, with 14 bases between the two germline ends. Looked up from germline, CDR1 is SGHTA and CDR2 is FQGNSA. The CDR3 here is CASSGGLGFGELFF. The CDR3 nucleotides read TGTGCCAGCAGCGGTGGACTGGGTTTCGGGGAGCTGTTTTTT.

The chain uses TRBV29-1 and TRBJ2-2; tentative D call: TRBD1 (5 bases). Germline CDR1 and CDR2: SQVTM and ANQGSEA. CDR3 length: 14 amino acids. Trimming stripped 4 bases from V and 1 base from J, with 10 bases between. The CDR3 nucleotides are TGCAGCGTTGGGGCCACAGGGAACACCGGGGAGCTGTTTTTT. Amino acid sequence: CSVGATGNTGELFF.

The genes are TRBV14 and TRBJ2-3, with D possibly matching TRBD2 (6 bases). The CDR3 has 14 residues. V lost 5 bases, J lost 0 bases, and 9 bases lay in between. Germline V CDR1 and CDR2: SGHDN, FVKESK. CDR3 coding DNA: TGTGCCAGCAGCGGGGACTTTAGCACAGATACGCAGTATTTT. Residues: CASSGDFSTDTQYF. Together with reference TRBV14 and TRBJ2-3, the CDR3 gives the full variable domain: EAGVTQFPSHSVIEKGQTVTLRCDPISGHDNLYWYRRVMGKEIKFLLHFVKESKQDESGMPNNRFLAERTGGTYSTLKVQPAELEDSGVYFCASSGDFSTDTQYFGPGTRLTVL.

This clonotype was detected only a few times. The rearrangement links TRBV7-9 to TRBJ2-7; TRBD2 might be the D (5 bases). V was trimmed by 10 bases and J by 0 bases, leaving 13 bases between them. Germline V gives CDR1 SEHNR, CDR2 FQNEAQ (reference sequence). The CDR3 loop spans 13 amino acids. The CDR3 region has the DNA TGTGCCACCAGAAGAGGGCTCTCCTACGAGCAGTACTTC. This encodes CATRRGLSYEQYF.

This chain links TRBV19 with TRBJ2-2; D remains ambiguous. The germline V gene encodes CDR1 LNHDA and CDR2 SQIVND (reference sequence). With 7 bases removed from V and 0 bases from J, the gap between germline ends came to 6 bases. This CDR3 has 13 residues. This CDR3 reads CASNPSNTGELFF. The CDR3 DNA reads TGTGCCAGTAACCCCTCGAACACCGGGGAGCTGTTTTTT. Supplemented by reference TRBV19 and TRBJ2-2, the full variable domain reads DGGITQSPKYLFRKEGQNVTLSCEQNLNHDAMYWYRQDPGQGLRLIYYSQIVNDFQKGDIAEGYSVSREKKESFPLTVTSAQKNPTAFYLCASNPSNTGELFFGEGSRLTVL.

In its sample, this clonotype was seen a few times. The J gene is TRBJ2-1, the V gene TRBV12-3 or TRBV12-4; the match to TRBD2 covers 13 bases. With V trimmed by 3 bases and J by 8 bases, 4 bases remained unmatched. This CDR3 is 15 amino acids long. This CDR3 is CASSFRTSGRDEQFF. Written as DNA, the CDR3 is TGTGCCAGCAGTTTCCGGACTAGCGGGAGAGATGAGCAGTTCTTC.

This clonotype was detected many times. The chain couples TRBV6-6 to TRBJ1-1; tentatively, D is TRBD1 (6 bases). The CDR3 length is 16 residues. Trimming took off 5 bases at V and 0 bases at J, with 16 bases between the two ends. The germline CDR1 and CDR2 sequences are MNHNY and SVGAGI (reference sequence). The CDR3 loop reads CASSDRTVSLNTEAFF. DNA of the CDR3: TGTGCCAGCAGTGACCGGACAGTAAGTCTGAACACTGAAGCTTTCTTT.

There are many counts of this clonotype. V and J are TRBV6-2 or TRBV6-3 and TRBJ2-7, with D maybe TRBD2 (6 bases). V was shortened by 8 bases and J by 4 bases, with 12 bases between the two germline ends. CDR1 is MNHEY, CDR2 SVGEGT, per germline. The CDR3 consists of 12 residues. Here the CDR3 reads CASGRLIYEQYF. Written as DNA, the CDR3 is TGTGCCAGCGGGAGGCTGATATACGAGCAGTACTTC.

Worth noting for this clonotype: Germline and junction disagree at one end, which may indicate a read error. The rearrangement uses TRBV7-7 and TRBJ2-3; D might be TRBD1 or TRBD2, each matching 5 bases. Germline V gene sequence: CDR1 SSHAT, CDR2 FNYEAQ (reference sequence). CDR3 length equals 15 residues. CDR3 protein: CASSLGAGHTDTQYF. The CDR3 DNA follows: TGTGCTAGCAGCTTGGGAGCCGGACACACAGATACGCAGTATTTT. The full variable domain, its missing parts supplied by reference TRBV7-7 and TRBJ2-3, is GAGVSQSPRYKVTKRGQDVTLRCDPISSHATLYWYQQALGQGPEFLTYFNYEAQPDKSGLPSDRFSAERPEGSISTLTIQRTEQRDSAMYRCASSLGAGHTDTQYFGPGTRLTVL.

The chain uses TRBV5-4 and TRBJ2-1, with 14 bases that match TRBD2. The V gene end was trimmed by 4 bases and the J gene end by 2 bases; junction bases not matched to a gene: 8. The CDR3 consists of 18 residues. Germline CDR1 and CDR2: SGHNT and YYREEE (reference sequence). Here the CDR3 DNA reads TGTGCCAGCAGCCCCCGGGGACTAGCGGGAGATGCCTACAATGAGCAGTTCTTC. Its protein is CASSPRGLAGDAYNEQFF.

V gene TRBV18 combines with J gene TRBJ2-7, with D perhaps matching TRBD1 or TRBD2 (6 bases each). V lost 0 bases and J 5 bases, leaving 14 bases between the germline ends. Germline V gene sequence: CDR1 KGHSH, CDR2 LQKENI. The CDR3 spans 15 residues. For the CDR3, the DNA is TGTGCCAGCTCACCACCAGCCGGGGGCGGGAACGAGCAGTACTTC. Translating it yields CASSPPAGGGNEQYF.

This clonotype was counted at least ten times. The chain carries TRBV7-9 and TRBJ2-5; 12 bases match TRBD1. Looked up from germline, CDR1 is SEHNR and CDR2 is FQNEAQ (reference sequence). V lost 5 bases and J lost 6; bases outside the gene matches: 13. This CDR3 region has 17 residues. CDR3 amino acids: CASSPRSGTGGGKTQYF. CDR3 nucleotide sequence: TGTGCCAGCAGCCCCAGGTCTGGGACAGGGGGCGGAAAGACCCAGTACTTC.

The chain uses TRBV14 and TRBJ2-2, with D uncertain. V gave up 3 bases and J gave up 9 bases, with 5 bases separating them. Germline CDR1 reads SGHDN; CDR2 reads FVKESK. This CDR3 is 11 amino acids long. The CDR3 sequence is CASSHLRELFF. CDR3 sequence (DNA): TGTGCCAGCAGCCACTTGCGGGAGCTGTTTTTT. Full variable domain (outside the CDR3, taken from reference TRBV14 and TRBJ2-2): EAGVTQFPSHSVIEKGQTVTLRCDPISGHDNLYWYRRVMGKEIKFLLHFVKESKQDESGMPNNRFLAERTGGTYSTLKVQPAELEDSGVYFCASSHLRELFFGEGSRLTVL.

This sequence joins TRBV6-6 and TRBJ2-1; weak D call: TRBD2 (6 bases). In germline, CDR1 is MNHNY, CDR2 SVGAGI (reference sequence). CDR3 length: 14 amino acids. V lost 2 bases and J lost 6, with 11 bases in between. CDR3 amino acids: CASSYAGPANEQFF. The CDR3 DNA reads as TGTGCCAGCAGTTACGCGGGACCCGCCAATGAGCAGTTCTTC.

In its sample, this clonotype was seen a few times. The rearrangement uses TRBV12-3 or TRBV12-4 and TRBJ2-5; TRBD2 agrees at 9 bases. Trimming removed 6 bases from V and 5 bases from J; junction bases left unmatched: 7. The CDR3 runs to 14 residues. The CDR3: CASSAAGGLETQYF. CDR3 DNA: TGTGCCAGCAGCGCGGCGGGAGGGCTGGAGACCCAGTACTTC.

The V gene is TRBV29-1, the J gene TRBJ2-5; D may correspond to TRBD1 or TRBD2 (5 bases each). Germline V gene lookup returns CDR1 SQVTM and CDR2 ANQGSEA. The CDR3 length is 16 residues. V lost 7 bases to trimming and J lost 1 base, with 22 bases between them. The CDR3 region has the DNA TGCAGCGCTCGCCCGGGAATAGCAGGGTTCCAAGAGACCCAGTACTTC. Encoded protein: CSARPGIAGFQETQYF.

This clonotype has ten or more counts. The genes are TRBV29-1 and TRBJ1-2; possible D gene TRBD1, 5 bases. Germline V CDR1 and CDR2: SQVTM, ANQGSEA. The CDR3 has 12 amino acids. The germline V and J ends were trimmed by 7 bases and 2 bases, with 11 bases remaining between them. CDR3 nucleotides: TGCAGCGCACAGACAGTCAACTATGGCTACACCTTC. It codes for CSAQTVNYGYTF.

This clonotype appeared many times. The rearrangement joins TRBV7-9 to TRBJ2-1; D unclear. CDR3 length equals 15 residues. V shed 5 bases and J shed 0 bases, with 11 bases lying between them. Germline assignment: CDR1 SEHNR and CDR2 FQNEAQ (reference sequence). This chain's CDR3 is CASSPGRSSYNEQFF. CDR3 bases: TGTGCCAGCAGCCCCGGACGGTCCTCCTACAATGAGCAGTTCTTC.

This chain connects TRBV28 to TRBJ2-1; 9 bases agree with TRBD2. The ends lost 11 bases at V and 8 bases at J; junction bases unmatched: 7. Germline loops: CDR1 MDHEN, CDR2 SYDVKM. This CDR3 has 12 amino acids. The CDR3 DNA is TGTGCCTCGCTAGCGGGATGGGATGAGCAGTTCTTC. It translates to CASLAGWDEQFF.

The chain joins TRBV7-9 to TRBJ2-5; maybe TRBD1 (6 bases). Germline CDR1 SEHNR, CDR2 FQNEAQ (reference sequence). The V end lost 5 bases, the J end lost 1 base, and 11 bases lay between the germline ends. The CDR3 runs to 14 residues. The CDR3 region has the DNA TGTGCCAGCAGCCAGGCCAGGGGCCAAGAGACCCAGTACTTC. This codes for CASSQARGQETQYF. The full variable domain, rest sourced from reference TRBV7-9 and TRBJ2-5, is DTGVSQNPRHKITKRGQNVTFRCDPISEHNRLYWYRQTLGQGPEFLTYFQNEAQLEKSRLLSDRFSAERPKGSFSTLEIQRTEQGDSAMYLCASSQARGQETQYFGPGTRLLVL.

CDR3 loop: CASSVGTPNEQFF. DNA of the CDR3: TGTGCCAGCAGCGTCGGGACTCCAAATGAGCAGTTCTTC. The rearrangement uses TRBV7-2 and TRBJ2-1; the D gene is possibly TRBD2 (6 bases). V lost 5 bases to trimming and J lost 7 bases, with 12 bases between them. Per the germline V gene, CDR1 is SGHTA and CDR2 is FQGNSA. This CDR3 is built from 13 residues.

The rearrangement joins TRBV19 to TRBJ1-2; unclear D gene. This CDR3 spans 12 amino acids. CDR1 is LNHDA and CDR2 is SQIVND in the germline V gene (reference sequence). V shed 4 bases and J shed 4 bases, with 7 bases lying between them. CDR3: CASSTRSYGYTF. DNA for the CDR3: TGTGCCAGTAGTACCCGGTCCTATGGCTACACCTTC.

This rearrangement joins TRBV15 to TRBJ2-7; D remains unclear. Between the trimmed V and J ends, which lost 0 bases and 6 bases, there was a span of 6 bases. The CDR3 is 12 residues long. The germline gives CDR1 LNHNV, CDR2 YYDKDF (reference sequence). As DNA, the CDR3 is TGTGCCACCAGCAGAGATCGGACCGAGCAGTACTTC. The encoded protein is CATSRDRTEQYF.

This clonotype was observed a few times. This rearrangement joins TRBV10-3 to TRBJ2-1; D is perhaps TRBD1 (6 bases). This CDR3 is 15 amino acids long. V lost 2 bases to trimming and J lost 2 bases, with 10 bases between them. Germline V CDR1 and CDR2: ENHRY, SYGVKD. The CDR3: CAISERGYPYNEQFF. The CDR3 nucleotides read TGTGCCATCAGTGAGAGGGGGTACCCCTACAATGAGCAGTTCTTC.

This clonotype has more than one count but fewer than ten. The rearrangement joins TRBV29-1 to TRBJ1-2; 7 bases map to TRBD1. There are 14 residues in the CDR3. Germline V lookup: CDR1 SQVTM, CDR2 ANQGSEA. V was clipped by 6 bases and J by 5 bases; unmatched bases: 12. This CDR3 is CSVDSTGTPYGYTF. The CDR3 DNA reads as TGCAGCGTCGACTCGACAGGGACCCCATATGGCTACACCTTC.

This clonotype turned up a few times. CDR3 DNA sequence: TGTGCCAGCAGGAACACAGGGGGTAATTCACCCCTCCACTTT. Translation gives CASRNTGGNSPLHF. The chain combines TRBV6-5 with TRBJ1-6; 8 nucleotides line up with TRBD1. V lost 6 bases and J lost 6; bases outside the gene matches: 4. CDR1 MNHEY and CDR2 SVGAGI come from the germline V gene. The CDR3 is made up of 14 amino acids.